The 30 T cell receptor beta chains listed next were all sequenced from one sample in a study of CD8 T cells in ankylosing spondylitis. TCRdb itself ran the 5' RACE reads through MiXCR, one entry per CDR3 protein. The data show approximately 24,000 distinct CDR3 sequences, roughly 13% seen once. Sequencing input: blood. The receptors were sampled from a male donor with ankylosing spondylitis or in good health (not recorded which).

This clonotype came up many times. The V and J genes are TRBV5-1 and TRBJ2-5; D ambiguous. Deletions cut 0 bases from V and 4 bases from J, with 10 bases between. Germline V gene lookup returns CDR1 SGHRS and CDR2 YFSETQ. This CDR3 spans 14 amino acids. For the CDR3, the DNA is TGCGCCAGCAGCTTGGATGGTGTAATAGAGACCCAGTACTTC. It translates to CASSLDGVIETQYF.

The chain links TRBV7-6 to TRBJ2-1; TRBD1 or TRBD2 may be the D gene (6 bases each). CDR1 SGHVS and CDR2 FNYEAQ come from the germline V gene. The CDR3 runs to 15 residues. The V end lost 5 bases, the J end lost 8 bases, and 19 bases lay between the germline ends. CDR3: CASSPWGAGQDEQFF. CDR3 sequence (DNA): TGTGCCAGCAGCCCATGGGGGGCGGGTCAGGATGAGCAGTTCTTC. The full variable domain, with the rest looked up from reference TRBV7-6 and TRBJ2-1, is GAGVSQSPRYKVTKRGQDVALRCDPISGHVSLYWYRQALGQGPEFLTYFNYEAQQDKSGLPNDRFSAERPEGSISTLTIQRTEQRDSAMYRCASSPWGAGQDEQFFGPGTRLTVL.

This clonotype came up many times. The chain has TRBV7-2 and TRBJ1-1; no clear D. The germline gives CDR1 SGHTA, CDR2 FQGNSA. Trimming cost V 2 bases and J 1 base, with 11 bases left between them. The CDR3 length is 15 residues. CDR3 amino acids: CASSLSGRTNTEAFF. The DNA of the CDR3 is TGTGCCAGCAGCTTAAGTGGACGGACGAACACTGAAGCTTTCTTT. The variable domain in full, with the rest retrieved from reference TRBV7-2 and TRBJ1-1, is GAGVSQSPSNKVTEKGKDVELRCDPISGHTALYWYRQSLGQGLEFLIYFQGNSAPDKSGLPSDRFSAERTGGSVSTLTIQRTQQEDSAVYLCASSLSGRTNTEAFFGQGTRLTVV.

This clonotype came up many times. The CDR3 protein is CASSQTVSNQPQHF. The CDR3 DNA reads TGCGCCAGCAGCCAAACCGTTAGCAATCAGCCCCAGCATTTT. The V call is TRBV4-3, the J call TRBJ1-5; D is uncertain. Deletions cut 2 bases from V and 0 bases from J, with 5 bases between. The CDR3 totals 14 residues. The germline CDR1 and CDR2 sequences are LGHNA and YSLEER.

Many counts were recorded for this clonotype. The chain is built from TRBV2 and TRBJ1-4; D is uncertain. The CDR3 totals 15 residues. V lost 3 bases and J lost 2, with 10 bases in between. CDR1 is SNHLY, CDR2 FYNNEI, per germline. This chain's CDR3 is CASSELGGTNEKLFF. In nucleotides, the CDR3 is TGTGCCAGCAGTGAGTTAGGAGGGACTAATGAAAAACTGTTTTTT. The full variable domain, rest sourced from reference TRBV2 and TRBJ1-4, is EPEVTQTPSHQVTQMGQEVILRCVPISNHLYFYWYRQILGQKVEFLVSFYNNEISEKSEIFDDQFSVERPDGSNFTLKIRSTKLEDSAMYFCASSELGGTNEKLFFGSGTQLSVL.

This clonotype was recorded at least ten times. This chain links TRBV10-3 with TRBJ1-2; D gene uncertain. The CDR3 has 13 residues. Germline loops: CDR1 ENHRY, CDR2 SYGVKD. V lost 3 bases, J lost 5 bases, and 10 bases lay in between. Here the CDR3 reads CAISDGDGYGYTF. The CDR3 nucleotides are TGTGCCATCAGTGACGGGGATGGGTATGGCTACACCTTC.

This clonotype was counted at least ten times. This chain joins TRBV27 and TRBJ1-1; no clear D. V was cut by 5 bases and J by 1 base, with 11 bases left in between. The germline CDR1 and CDR2 sequences are MNHEY and SMNVEV (reference sequence). This CDR3 comprises 14 residues. The CDR3 coding sequence is TGTGCCAGCAGTCCCTTTACTACGAACACTGAAGCTTTCTTT. This codes for CASSPFTTNTEAFF.

This clonotype was recorded many times. This chain connects TRBV12-3 or TRBV12-4 to TRBJ2-4; TRBD2 matches 7 bases. J lost 3 bases, V lost 8 bases, and 13 bases had no gene match. The CDR3 contains 16 residues. The CDR3 reads CASSSSGSAYKNIQYF. In DNA, the CDR3 is TGTGCCAGCTCCTCTAGCGGAAGCGCTTACAAAAACATTCAGTACTTC.

This clonotype was seen more than once but under ten times. The V gene is TRBV28, the J gene TRBJ2-7; the match to TRBD1 covers 7 bases. The CDR3 contains 12 residues. The J segment lost 5 bases and the V segment lost 5 bases, leaving 3 bases of the junction unmatched. The germline CDR1 and CDR2 sequences are MDHEN and SYDVKM. DNA of the CDR3: TGTGCCAGCAGTGAAACAGGGGACGAGCAGTACTTC. Amino acids: CASSETGDEQYF.

This clonotype was picked up many times. J is TRBJ2-3 and V is TRBV7-8; the D is unclear. This CDR3 spans 15 amino acids. V dropped 1 base and J dropped 6 bases, with 14 bases sitting between them. The germline V gene has CDR1 SGHVS and CDR2 FQNEAQ. The CDR3 is CASSLVSAPRDTQYF. In DNA form, the CDR3 reads TGTGCCAGCAGCTTAGTGTCGGCTCCTAGGGATACGCAGTATTTT.

This clonotype was seen repeatedly, ten times or more. The chain links TRBV29-1 to TRBJ2-7; D may be TRBD1 or TRBD2 (6 bases each). V was clipped by 6 bases and J by 4 bases, with 16 bases between them. Looked up from germline, CDR1 is SQVTM and CDR2 is ANQGSEA. The CDR3 extends over 13 amino acids. For the CDR3, the DNA is TGCAGCGTACGAGTGGGGGGCGGGTACGAGCAGTACTTC. This sequence encodes CSVRVGGGYEQYF.

The genes are TRBV29-1 and TRBJ2-1, with no clear D. Between the trimmed V and J ends, which lost 5 bases and 7 bases, there was a span of 9 bases. This CDR3 is built from 11 residues. CDR1 and CDR2 (germline): SQVTM, ANQGSEA. The CDR3 nucleotides are TGCAGCGTTTGGTTCGGGAATGAGCAGTTCTTC. Its protein product is CSVWFGNEQFF.

The V and J genes are TRBV30 and TRBJ2-1, with 10 bases aligning to TRBD2. J lost 2 bases, V lost 0 bases, and 1 base had no gene match. Germline CDR1 and CDR2: GTSNPN and SVGIG (reference sequence). This CDR3 region has 15 residues. The CDR3 here is CAWSVLAGPYNEQFF. The CDR3 DNA is TGTGCCTGGAGTGTACTAGCGGGGCCCTACAATGAGCAGTTCTTC.

This clonotype was found many times. The rearrangement links TRBV27 to TRBJ2-1, with TRBD2 identical over 11 bases. CDR1 and CDR2 (germline): MNHEY, SMNVEV (reference sequence). With 5 bases clipped from V and 9 bases from J, the junction kept 9 bases outside the gene matches. This CDR3 is built from 15 residues. In nucleotides, the CDR3 is TGTGCCAGCAGTCCCGGGACTAGCGGCCACGGTGAGCAGTTCTTC. Translation: CASSPGTSGHGEQFF.

Many counts were recorded for this clonotype. The rearrangement uses TRBV5-1 and TRBJ2-1; TRBD2 agrees at 10 bases. Germline CDR1 SGHRS, CDR2 YFSETQ. The CDR3 sequence is 16 residues long. The J segment lost 6 bases and the V segment lost 4 bases, leaving 10 bases of the junction unmatched. CDR3 DNA sequence: TGCGCCAGCAGCGTCTCCGGGACTAGCGCCTTCAATGAGCAGTTCTTC. Translation: CASSVSGTSAFNEQFF.

This clonotype was seen many times. The J gene is TRBJ2-1, the V gene TRBV7-8; 8 nucleotides match TRBD2. Trimming took 8 bases from V and 7 from J; bases not matched to a gene: 13. The germline V gene encodes CDR1 SGHVS and CDR2 FQNEAQ. The CDR3 loop spans 15 amino acids. The CDR3 loop reads CASYPGMGGGNEQFF. For the CDR3, the DNA is TGTGCCAGCTACCCCGGAATGGGCGGGGGGAATGAGCAGTTCTTC.

This clonotype was detected many times. This sequence joins TRBV6-5 and TRBJ2-5, with a possible D match to TRBD2 (5 bases). CDR1 and CDR2 (germline): MNHEY, SVGAGI. The ends were cut back, 4 bases at V and 3 bases at J, with 9 bases in the middle. CDR3 size: 13 residues. CDR3 region: CASSSRREETQYF. In DNA, the CDR3 is TGTGCCAGCAGTTCAAGGCGGGAAGAGACCCAGTACTTC.

The chain has TRBV5-1 and TRBJ2-3; 11 bases are shared with TRBD2. J gave up 6 bases and V 0 bases, and 0 bases lay outside the gene matches. Germline loops: CDR1 SGHRS, CDR2 YFSETQ. The length of the CDR3 is 14 residues. For the CDR3, the DNA is TGCGCCAGCAGCTTGGGACTAGCGGGGGATACGCAGTATTTT. It yields the protein CASSLGLAGDTQYF.

This clonotype is labeled medium-sized. The chain employs TRBV7-6 and TRBJ2-7; TRBD1 aligns across 7 bases. CDR3 length: 11 residues. V was clipped by 5 bases and J by 6 bases; unmatched bases: 1. Germline V CDR1 and CDR2: SGHVS, FNYEAQ. The CDR3 DNA follows: TGTGCCAGCAGCCCAGGGGGCGAGCAGTACTTC. The encoded protein is CASSPGGEQYF.

This clonotype showed up many times. J is TRBJ2-4 and V is TRBV28; no clear D. The germline V gene has CDR1 MDHEN and CDR2 SYDVKM. This CDR3 has 11 residues. V was clipped by 9 bases and J by 1 base, with 4 bases between them. This CDR3 reads CASGAKNIQYF. DNA of the CDR3: TGTGCCAGTGGGGCCAAAAACATTCAGTACTTC.

This clonotype came up a few times. V gene TRBV12-3 or TRBV12-4 combines with J gene TRBJ2-1; 8 bases map to TRBD2. J lost 6 bases, V lost 4 bases, and 14 bases had no gene match. This CDR3 has 17 amino acids. The chain's CDR3 is CASSSGRGAIASNEQFF. As DNA, the CDR3 is TGTGCCAGCAGTTCCGGGCGGGGGGCCATAGCCTCCAATGAGCAGTTCTTC.

This clonotype was counted only a few times. CDR3 loop: CASSDRGAGETQYF. The CDR3 coding sequence is TGCGCCAGCAGTGATCGGGGTGCCGGAGAGACCCAGTACTTC. This chain uses TRBV5-1 with TRBJ2-5, with D tentatively TRBD2 (5 bases). The CDR3 runs 14 residues. V dropped 5 bases and J dropped 4 bases, with 15 bases sitting between them. From germline, CDR1 is SGHRS and CDR2 YFSETQ. The full variable domain, with the rest looked up from reference TRBV5-1 and TRBJ2-5, is KAGVTQTPRYLIKTRGQQVTLSCSPISGHRSVSWYQQTPGQGLQFLFEYFSETQRNKGNFPGRFSGRQFSNSRSEMNVSTLELGDSALYLCASSDRGAGETQYFGPGTRLLVL.

The rearrangement joins TRBV7-9 to TRBJ2-2, with D possibly being TRBD1 (5 bases). V lost 2 bases, J lost 0 bases, and 7 bases lay in between. Germline V gene sequence: CDR1 SEHNR, CDR2 FQNEAQ (reference sequence). CDR3 length equals 15 residues. CDR3 DNA sequence: TGTGCCAGCAGCTTAAGGGGTCCGAACACCGGGGAGCTGTTTTTT. This translates into CASSLRGPNTGELFF.

This clonotype has just a few counts. This sequence joins TRBV28 and TRBJ2-1; TRBD2 is a possible D gene (6 bases). Germline V gene data show CDR1 as MDHEN and CDR2 as SYDVKM. The CDR3 extends over 15 amino acids. The V end was cut by 7 bases, the J end by 0 bases, with 13 bases between. The CDR3 loop reads CASNYGGGSYNEQFF. In DNA form, the CDR3 reads TGTGCCAGCAATTATGGGGGAGGCTCCTACAATGAGCAGTTCTTC.

The chain combines TRBV4-1 with TRBJ2-1; D is unresolved. Germline lookup yields CDR1 MGHRA and CDR2 YSYEKL. V was clipped by 4 bases and J by 0 bases, with 10 bases between them. The CDR3 is 15 amino acids. The CDR3 sequence: CASSPRVSSYNEQFF. In DNA, the CDR3 is TGCGCCAGCAGCCCCCGGGTGAGCTCCTACAATGAGCAGTTCTTC.

Many counts were recorded for this clonotype. The chain carries TRBV27 and TRBJ2-1, with TRBD2 matching 8 bases. The CDR3 spans 16 residues. The germline CDR1 and CDR2 sequences are MNHEY and SMNVEV (reference sequence). With 6 bases clipped from V and 8 bases from J, the junction kept 15 bases outside the gene matches. The CDR3 DNA reads TGTGCCAGCAGGGGAGTAGCGGGGCCTCGAGGGTATGAGCAGTTCTTC. This codes for CASRGVAGPRGYEQFF.

This clonotype was seen many times. The chain couples TRBV6-2 or TRBV6-3 to TRBJ2-1; D call uncertain. This CDR3 is built from 16 residues. CDR1 is MNHEY and CDR2 is SVGEGT in the germline V gene. With 5 bases removed from V and 1 base from J, the gap between germline ends came to 15 bases. Here the CDR3 DNA reads TGTGCCAGCAGTAGCCGGACGGCTGTATCCTACAATGAGCAGTTCTTC. As protein: CASSSRTAVSYNEQFF.

This clonotype has a handful of counts. The chain is built from TRBV11-2 and TRBJ2-7; 7 bases line up with TRBD2. The CDR3 runs to 13 residues. From germline, CDR1 is SGHAT and CDR2 FQNNGV. Trimming cost V 5 bases and J 3 bases; bases outside gene matches: 4. The CDR3, as DNA: TGTGCCAGCAGCCGCGGGAGTGGCTACGAGCAGTACTTC. Translating gives CASSRGSGYEQYF.

In this sample, this clonotype turned up many times. V is TRBV9 and J is TRBJ2-1; D ambiguous. V was trimmed by 0 bases and J by 9 bases, leaving 16 bases between them. Germline V CDR1 and CDR2: SGDLS, YYNGEE. The CDR3 covers 15 residues. CDR3 nucleotide sequence: TGTGCCAGCAGCGTAGACATCCCCATGGGCGGTGAGCAGTTCTTC. Its translation: CASSVDIPMGGEQFF.

This clonotype was seen only a few times. The chain is built from TRBV7-2 and TRBJ2-2; D is perhaps TRBD2 (5 bases). This CDR3 has 14 amino acids. The V and J ends lost 0 bases and 7 bases respectively, with 9 bases between them. Germline loops: CDR1 SGHTA, CDR2 FQGNSA. DNA for the CDR3: TGTGCCAGCAGCTTAGCGTTAAGCGGCGGGGAGCTGTTTTTT. Encoded protein: CASSLALSGGELFF.